Listed here are 19 T cell receptor beta chains from one sample, sequenced in a study of PD-L1 blockade in urothelial cancer. Only in-frame clones appear in the TCRdb table, and some are missing; sequencing was by immunoSEQ multiplex PCR. The table records about 82,000 clones, roughly 87% of them present only once. The sequencing here drew on PBMCs, taken around atezolizumab (anti-PD-L1) treatment. The receptors derive from a woman aged 70-85 years with urothelial cancer.

This clone appeared once. This chain uses TRBV9 with TRBJ1-3; TRBD1 might be the D (6 bases). The ends were cut back, 0 bases at V and 2 bases at J, with 9 bases in the middle. The CDR3 is 15 amino acids. CDR1 and CDR2 from the germline V gene are SGDLS and YYNGEE. The CDR3, as DNA: TGTGCCAGCAGCGTAGGAGGGGGTACTGGAAACACCATATATTTT. Its protein product is CASSVGGGTGNTIYF.

The chain uses TRBV2 and TRBJ1-2; 9 positions match TRBD1. Looked up from germline, CDR1 is SNHLY and CDR2 is FYNNEI. The trim removed 10 bases at V and 4 bases at J, leaving 16 bases unmatched. The CDR3 is 16 amino acids. The CDR3 reads CATIQGALLGSYGYTF. The CDR3 nucleotides are TGTGCCACTATACAGGGGGCATTGTTGGGGAGCTATGGCTACACCTTC.

The CDR3 is CAWSLGQGGETQYF. CDR3 nucleotide sequence: TGTGCCTGGAGCCTTGGACAGGGTGGAGAGACCCAGTACTTC. This chain joins TRBV30 and TRBJ2-5, with 8 nucleotides matching TRBD1. CDR1 and CDR2 from the germline V gene are GTSNPN and SVGIG (reference sequence). The V gene end was trimmed by 3 bases and the J gene end by 4 bases; junction bases not matched to a gene: 7. The CDR3 contains 14 residues. Variable domain in full (rest from reference TRBV30 and TRBJ2-5): SQTIHQWPATLVQPVGSPLSLECTVEGTSNPNLYWYRQAAGRGLQLLFYSVGIGQISSEVPQNLSASRPQDRQFILSSKKLLLSDSGFYLCAWSLGQGGETQYFGPGTRLLVL.

This clone was seen only once. The J gene is TRBJ1-1, the V gene TRBV6-5; D might be TRBD1 (6 bases). CDR3 size: 15 residues. V was cut by 0 bases and J by 7 bases, with 15 bases left in between. The germline V gene has CDR1 MNHEY and CDR2 SVGAGI. The CDR3 DNA sequence: TGTGCCAGCAGTTACTCGGCGCGACAGGTCGTTGAAGCTTTCTTT. The encoded protein is CASSYSARQVVEAFF.

The chain has TRBV9 and TRBJ2-5; 7 bases fit TRBD2. CDR3 length: 14 amino acids. Looked up from germline, CDR1 is SGDLS and CDR2 is YYNGEE. Unmatched junction bases numbered 4, after V lost 0 bases and J lost 5 bases. DNA of the CDR3: TGTGCCAGCAGCGTAGCTAGCGGAGGGGAGACCCAGTACTTC. Amino acid sequence: CASSVASGGETQYF. Supplemented by reference TRBV9 and TRBJ2-5, the full variable domain reads DSGVTQTPKHLITATGQRVTLRCSPRSGDLSVYWYQQSLDQGLQFLIQYYNGEERAKGNILERFSAQQFPDLHSELNLSSLELGDSALYFCASSVASGGETQYFGPGTRLLVL.

The V gene is TRBV25-1, the J gene TRBJ1-6; the D gene is possibly TRBD1 (5 bases). V was clipped by 6 bases and J by 5 bases, with 11 bases between them. Germline V lookup: CDR1 MGHDK, CDR2 SYGVNS. The CDR3 runs to 14 residues. CDR3 nucleotide sequence: TGTGCCAGCAGGAAAACAGGAGATAATTCACCCCTCCACTTT. This sequence encodes CASRKTGDNSPLHF. The full variable domain, in which reference TRBV25-1 and TRBJ1-6 provide the parts outside the CDR3, is EADIYQTPRYLVIGTGKKITLECSQTMGHDKMYWYQQDPGMELHLIHYSYGVNSTEKGDLSSESTVSRIRTEHFPLTLESARPSHTSQYLCASRKTGDNSPLHFGNGTRLTVT.

The chain couples TRBV5-8 to TRBJ2-1; 7 bases match TRBD2. The ends lost 0 bases at V and 6 bases at J; junction bases unmatched: 12. This CDR3 comprises 17 residues. Germline loops: CDR1 SGHTS, CDR2 YDEGEE. The CDR3 DNA sequence: TGTGCCAGCAGCTTGGCGAGGCTGGCGGGAGTTCCCAATGAGCAGTTCTTC. Protein product: CASSLARLAGVPNEQFF.

The J gene is TRBJ1-3, the V gene TRBV9, with a weak D call TRBD1 (6 bases). The CDR3 is 18 residues long. The V end was cut by 0 bases, the J end by 0 bases, with 16 bases between. Germline values: CDR1 SGDLS, CDR2 YYNGEE. CDR3 DNA: TGTGCCAGCAGCGTAGTTTCGCAGGGGCCAAACTCTGGAAACACCATATATTTT. The encoded protein is CASSVVSQGPNSGNTIYF.

The chain is built from TRBV4-2 and TRBJ2-5; possible D gene TRBD1, 6 bases. Germline V gene lookup returns CDR1 LGHNA and CDR2 YNFKEQ. This CDR3 comprises 15 residues. The V end was cut by 0 bases, the J end by 2 bases, with 10 bases between. The chain's CDR3 is CASSQDQGRQETQYF. Here the CDR3 DNA reads TGTGCCAGCAGCCAAGACCAGGGGAGACAAGAGACCCAGTACTTC.

This clone came up a few times. The V and J genes are TRBV7-3 and TRBJ1-1, with D perhaps matching TRBD1 (6 bases). The CDR3 length is 14 residues. V lost 5 bases to trimming and J lost 0 bases, with 10 bases between them. CDR1 is SGHTA and CDR2 is FQGTGA in the germline V gene. DNA for the CDR3: TGTGCCAGCAGCCAGGACAGCATGAACACTGAAGCTTTCTTT. This gives the protein CASSQDSMNTEAFF.

This clone was seen once. The chain links TRBV6-1 to TRBJ1-2, with D tentatively TRBD1 (6 bases). V was pared by 2 bases and J by 6 bases, with 13 bases between. The CDR3 has 14 residues. Looked up from germline, CDR1 is MNHNS and CDR2 is SASEGT. The CDR3 DNA is TGTGCCAGCAGTGAACCTCGGCGGACAGATGGCTACACCTTC. Translated, it gives CASSEPRRTDGYTF.

This clone has just one count. V usage is TRBV27 and J usage is TRBJ2-1, with D perhaps TRBD2 (6 bases). Germline CDR1 is MNHEY and CDR2 is SMNVEV (reference sequence). The CDR3 consists of 16 residues. Trimming shortened V by 0 bases and J by 1 base, and 10 bases separated the two germline ends. The chain's CDR3 is CASSLSGGWSYNEQFF. CDR3 DNA: TGTGCCAGCAGTTTATCGGGGGGATGGTCCTACAATGAGCAGTTCTTC.

The chain employs TRBV28 and TRBJ1-1; 8 nucleotides match TRBD1. Trimming cost V 6 bases and J 4 bases; bases outside gene matches: 4. The germline CDR1 and CDR2 sequences are MDHEN and SYDVKM. This CDR3 spans 13 amino acids. CDR3 coding DNA: TGTGCCAGCAGACTACAGGGGGGCACTGAAGCTTTCTTT. This encodes CASRLQGGTEAFF.

The chain combines TRBV2 with TRBJ2-7, with 8 bases lining up with TRBD1. Germline V gene sequence: CDR1 SNHLY, CDR2 FYNNEI. The CDR3 is 14 residues long. V trimming: 11 bases; J trimming: 7 bases; junction bases outside the gene matches: 16. The DNA of the CDR3 is TGTGCCTGTCCGAATGGACAGGGCCCCTCTGAGCAGTACTTC. Translation gives CACPNGQGPSEQYF. The complete variable domain, with remaining parts taken from reference TRBV2 and TRBJ2-7, reads EPEVTQTPSHQVTQMGQEVILRCVPISNHLYFYWYRQILGQKVEFLVSFYNNEISEKSEIFDDQFSVERPDGSNFTLKIRSTKLEDSAMYFCACPNGQGPSEQYFGPGTRLTVT.

The gene calls are TRBV5-5 and TRBJ2-7, with TRBD2 matching over 10 bases. The CDR3 spans 15 residues. CDR1 and CDR2 from the germline V gene are SGHKS and YYEKEE (reference sequence). Trimming at V came to 0 bases and at J to 1 base, leaving 1 base not matched to a gene. CDR3 nucleotides: TGTGCCAGCAGCTTGGGGACTAGCGGATCCTACGAGCAGTACTTC. It specifies CASSLGTSGSYEQYF.

The J gene is TRBJ1-1, the V gene TRBV30, with 8 bases identical to TRBD1. Germline CDR1 and CDR2: GTSNPN and SVGIG (reference sequence). This CDR3 contains 20 residues. V lost 5 bases and J lost 0; bases outside the gene matches: 23. This chain's CDR3 is CAWQGDNRSQGGAVNTEAFF. The CDR3 nucleotides read TGTGCCTGGCAGGGCGATAACCGGTCACAGGGGGGGGCGGTGAACACTGAAGCTTTCTTT.

The rearrangement uses TRBV9 and TRBJ1-2; TRBD1 matches 8 bases. Germline CDR1 reads SGDLS; CDR2 reads YYNGEE. V was clipped by 3 bases and J by 10 bases; unmatched bases: 5. This CDR3 is built from 12 residues. The CDR3 DNA reads TGTGCCAGCAGCGGGACAGGGAGGGTCTACACCTTC. This gives the protein CASSGTGRVYTF.

The rearrangement uses TRBV4-1 and TRBJ1-4; no definite D call. From germline, CDR1 is MGHRA and CDR2 YSYEKL. Deletions cut 4 bases from V and 8 bases from J, with 8 bases between. The CDR3 runs 12 residues. The CDR3 DNA is TGCGCCAGCAGCCTCGTGAGGGAAAAACTGTTTTTT. It codes for CASSLVREKLFF.

V usage is TRBV7-8 and J usage is TRBJ2-7; TRBD1 aligns across 10 bases. J lost 6 bases, V lost 0 bases, and 8 bases had no gene match. Germline CDR1 reads SGHVS; CDR2 reads FQNEAQ. The CDR3 is made up of 16 amino acids. CDR3: CASSLAFWTGGGEQYF. CDR3 nucleotide sequence: TGTGCCAGCAGCTTAGCGTTTTGGACAGGGGGAGGCGAGCAGTACTTC.